This T cell receptor beta chain was identified in a study of T cell responses to AZD1222 COVID-19 vaccine. The study, taken as a whole, reports: Vaccine-related CD4 TCRs covered spike, predominating at 160-218 and 743-854. White British donors predominated, females outnumbered males, and clonal diversity was possibly underestimated.

About this clone itself: As yet, its antigen is unknown.

Germline assignment: CDR1 SGHNT and CDR2 YENEEA. Losses at the gene ends were 6 bases for V and 6 bases for J; bases not matched to a gene: 7. The CDR3 is 14 residues long. Libraries were prepared by immunoSEQ multiplex PCR; TCRdb keeps only in-frame clonotypes and omits some of them. The data show under 200,000 clones, 87% seen once. The sample was peripheral blood, taken 28 days after the second AZD1222 dose. This clonotype was obtained from an adult who received the AZD1222 COVID-19 vaccine. This chain links TRBV11-3 with TRBJ2-2; 7 nucleotides match TRBD2. CDR3 loop: CASSPGLAAGELFF. For the CDR3, the DNA is TGTGCCAGCAGTCCTGGGCTAGCGGCCGGGGAGCTGTTTTTT.